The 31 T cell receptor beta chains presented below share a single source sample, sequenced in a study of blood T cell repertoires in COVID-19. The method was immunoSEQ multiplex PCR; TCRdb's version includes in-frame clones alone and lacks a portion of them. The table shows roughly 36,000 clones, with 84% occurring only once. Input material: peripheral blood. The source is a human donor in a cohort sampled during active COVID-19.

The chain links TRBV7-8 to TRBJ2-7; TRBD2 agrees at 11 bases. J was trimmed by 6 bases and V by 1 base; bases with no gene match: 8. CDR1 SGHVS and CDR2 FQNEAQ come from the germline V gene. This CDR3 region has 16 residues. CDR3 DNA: TGTGCCAGCAGCTTAGGCGGGCTAGCGGGGGGCCGCGAGCAGTACTTC. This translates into CASSLGGLAGGREQYF.

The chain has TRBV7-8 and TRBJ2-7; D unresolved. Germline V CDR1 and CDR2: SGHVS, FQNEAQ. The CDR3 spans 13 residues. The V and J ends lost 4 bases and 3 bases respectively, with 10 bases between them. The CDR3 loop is CASSYSPNYEQYF. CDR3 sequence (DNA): TGTGCCAGCAGCTACAGTCCCAACTACGAGCAGTACTTC.

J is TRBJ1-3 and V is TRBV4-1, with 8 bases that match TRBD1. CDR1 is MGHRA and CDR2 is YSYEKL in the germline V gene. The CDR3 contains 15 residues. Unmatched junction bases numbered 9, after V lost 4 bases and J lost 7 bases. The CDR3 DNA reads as TGCGCCAGCAGCCCGTCATTGGACAGGGTTAACACCATATATTTT. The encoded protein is CASSPSLDRVNTIYF.

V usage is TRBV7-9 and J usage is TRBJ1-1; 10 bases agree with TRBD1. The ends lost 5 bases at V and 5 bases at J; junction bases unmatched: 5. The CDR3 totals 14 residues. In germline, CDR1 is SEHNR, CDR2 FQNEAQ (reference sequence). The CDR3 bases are TGTGCCAGCAGCGCCGGGACAGGGGAGACTGAAGCTTTCTTT. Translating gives CASSAGTGETEAFF.

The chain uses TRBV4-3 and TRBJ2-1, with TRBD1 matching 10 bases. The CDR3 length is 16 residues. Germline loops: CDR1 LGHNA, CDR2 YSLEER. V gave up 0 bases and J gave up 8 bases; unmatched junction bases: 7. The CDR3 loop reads CASSQDPGDRGHEQFF. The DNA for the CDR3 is TGCGCCAGCAGCCAAGATCCCGGGGACAGGGGTCATGAGCAGTTCTTC.

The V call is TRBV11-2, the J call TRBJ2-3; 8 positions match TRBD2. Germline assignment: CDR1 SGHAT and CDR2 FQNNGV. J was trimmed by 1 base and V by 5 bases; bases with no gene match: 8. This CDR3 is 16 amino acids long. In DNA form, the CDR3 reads TGTGCCAGCAGCCCTTCTCTTAGCGGGGGCACAGATACGCAGTATTTT. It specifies CASSPSLSGGTDTQYF. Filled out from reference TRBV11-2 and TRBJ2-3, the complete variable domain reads EAGVAQSPRYKIIEKRQSVAFWCNPISGHATLYWYQQILGQGPKLLIQFQNNGVVDDSQLPKDRFSAERLKGVDSTLKIQPAKLEDSAVYLCASSPSLSGGTDTQYFGPGTRLTVL.

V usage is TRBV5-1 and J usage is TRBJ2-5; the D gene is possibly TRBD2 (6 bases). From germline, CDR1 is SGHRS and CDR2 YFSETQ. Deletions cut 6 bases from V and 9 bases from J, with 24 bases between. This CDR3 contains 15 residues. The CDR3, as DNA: TGCGCCAGCATCCCGGAGGGGCGGGCTGTTGGGTCCCAGTACTTC. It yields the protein CASIPEGRAVGSQYF.

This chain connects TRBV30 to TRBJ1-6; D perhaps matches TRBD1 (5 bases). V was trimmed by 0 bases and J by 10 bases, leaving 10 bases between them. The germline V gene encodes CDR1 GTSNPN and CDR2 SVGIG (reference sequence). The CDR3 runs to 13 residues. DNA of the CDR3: TGTGCCTGGAGTGTGGGGGGAGGGTCACCCCTCCACTTT. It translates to CAWSVGGGSPLHF.

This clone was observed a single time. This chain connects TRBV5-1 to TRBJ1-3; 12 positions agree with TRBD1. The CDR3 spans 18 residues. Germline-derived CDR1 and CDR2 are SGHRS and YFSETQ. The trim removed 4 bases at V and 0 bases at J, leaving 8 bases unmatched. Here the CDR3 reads CASSPGTGGPISGNTIYF. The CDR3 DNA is TGCGCCAGCAGCCCAGGGACAGGGGGCCCTATCTCTGGAAACACCATATATTTT.

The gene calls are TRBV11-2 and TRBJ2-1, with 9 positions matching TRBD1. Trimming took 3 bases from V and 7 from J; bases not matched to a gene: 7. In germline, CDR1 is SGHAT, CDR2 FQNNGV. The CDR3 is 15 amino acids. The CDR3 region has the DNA TGTGCCAGCAGCTTTAGGAGGACAGGGGATAATGAGCAGTTCTTC. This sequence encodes CASSFRRTGDNEQFF.

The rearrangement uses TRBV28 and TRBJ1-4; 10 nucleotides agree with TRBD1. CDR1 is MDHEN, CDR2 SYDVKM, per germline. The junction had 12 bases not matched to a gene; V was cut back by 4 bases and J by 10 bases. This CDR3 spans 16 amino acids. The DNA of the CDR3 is TGTGCCAGCAGTTCCCCTTCCGGGACAGGGGATGGAAAACTGTTTTTT. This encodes CASSSPSGTGDGKLFF.

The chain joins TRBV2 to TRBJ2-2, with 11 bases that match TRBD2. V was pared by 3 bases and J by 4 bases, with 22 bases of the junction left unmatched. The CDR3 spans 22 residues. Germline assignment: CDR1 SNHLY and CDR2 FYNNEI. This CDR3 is CASSDPRPSQRTSGLSTGELFF. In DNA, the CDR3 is TGTGCCAGCAGTGACCCGCGCCCCTCACAACGGACTAGCGGGTTATCCACCGGGGAGCTGTTTTTT.

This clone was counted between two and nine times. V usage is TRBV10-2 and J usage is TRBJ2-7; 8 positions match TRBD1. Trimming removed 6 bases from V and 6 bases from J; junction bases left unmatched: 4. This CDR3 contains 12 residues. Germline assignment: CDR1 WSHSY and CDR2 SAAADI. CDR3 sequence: CASRAGGSEQYF. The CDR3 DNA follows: TGCGCCAGCAGGGCAGGGGGCAGCGAGCAGTACTTC.

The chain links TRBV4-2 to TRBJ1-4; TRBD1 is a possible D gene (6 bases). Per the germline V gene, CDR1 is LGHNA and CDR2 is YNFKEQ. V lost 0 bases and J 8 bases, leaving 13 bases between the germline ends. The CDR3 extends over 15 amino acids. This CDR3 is CASSQDQGIGEKLFF. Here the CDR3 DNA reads TGTGCCAGCAGCCAAGATCAGGGGATTGGAGAAAAACTGTTTTTT.

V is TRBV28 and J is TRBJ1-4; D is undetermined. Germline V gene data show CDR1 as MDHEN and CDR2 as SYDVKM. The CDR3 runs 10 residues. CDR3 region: CGVGREKLFF. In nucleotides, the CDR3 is TGTGGGGTGGGGAGGGAAAAACTGTTTTTT.

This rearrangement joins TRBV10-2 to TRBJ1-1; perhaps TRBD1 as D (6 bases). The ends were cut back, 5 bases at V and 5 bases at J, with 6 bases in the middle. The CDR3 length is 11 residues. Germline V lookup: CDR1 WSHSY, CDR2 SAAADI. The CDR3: CASSRGTEAFF. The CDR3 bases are TGCGCCAGCAGTAGGGGGACTGAAGCTTTCTTT.

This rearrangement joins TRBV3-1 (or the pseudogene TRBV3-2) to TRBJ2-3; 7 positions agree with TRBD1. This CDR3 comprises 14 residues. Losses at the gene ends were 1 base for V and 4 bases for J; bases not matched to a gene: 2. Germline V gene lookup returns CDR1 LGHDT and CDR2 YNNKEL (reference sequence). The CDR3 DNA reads TGTGCCAGCAGCCAAGCAGGGGGACCAGATACGCAGTATTTT. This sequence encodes CASSQAGGPDTQYF.

CDR3 DNA: TGTGCCAGCTGGAGGGGAAACGGGGAGCTGTTTTTT. It translates to CASWRGNGELFF. The chain links TRBV27 to TRBJ2-2, with D possibly being TRBD2 (6 bases). This CDR3 is 12 amino acids long. The germline V gene has CDR1 MNHEY and CDR2 SMNVEV (reference sequence). Trimming pared 8 bases from V and 7 bases from J, leaving 11 bases between.

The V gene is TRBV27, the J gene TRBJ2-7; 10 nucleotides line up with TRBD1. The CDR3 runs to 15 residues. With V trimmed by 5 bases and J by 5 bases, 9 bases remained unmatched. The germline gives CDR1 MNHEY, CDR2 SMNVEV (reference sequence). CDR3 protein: CASSDRDRGWNEQYF. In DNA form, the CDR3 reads TGTGCCAGCAGTGATCGGGACAGGGGATGGAACGAGCAGTACTTC.

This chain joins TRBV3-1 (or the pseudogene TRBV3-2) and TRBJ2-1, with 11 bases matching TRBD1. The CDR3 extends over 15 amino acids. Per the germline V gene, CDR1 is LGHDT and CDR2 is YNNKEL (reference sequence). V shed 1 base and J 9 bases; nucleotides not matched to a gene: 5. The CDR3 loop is CASSQGSGTGGEQFF. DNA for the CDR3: TGTGCCAGCAGCCAAGGCTCTGGGACAGGGGGTGAGCAGTTCTTC.

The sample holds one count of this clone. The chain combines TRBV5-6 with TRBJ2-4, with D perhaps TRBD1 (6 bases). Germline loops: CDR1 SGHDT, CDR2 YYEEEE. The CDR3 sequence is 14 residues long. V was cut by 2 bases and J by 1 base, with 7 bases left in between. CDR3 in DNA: TGTGCCAGCAGCTTCAGGGGCGCCAAAAACATTCAGTACTTC. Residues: CASSFRGAKNIQYF.

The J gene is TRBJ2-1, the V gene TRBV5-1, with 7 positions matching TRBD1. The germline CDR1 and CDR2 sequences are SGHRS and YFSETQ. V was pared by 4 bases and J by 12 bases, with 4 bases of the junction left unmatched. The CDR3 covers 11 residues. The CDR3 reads CASSRDSGQFF. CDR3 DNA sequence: TGCGCCAGCAGCAGGGACAGTGGGCAGTTCTTC.

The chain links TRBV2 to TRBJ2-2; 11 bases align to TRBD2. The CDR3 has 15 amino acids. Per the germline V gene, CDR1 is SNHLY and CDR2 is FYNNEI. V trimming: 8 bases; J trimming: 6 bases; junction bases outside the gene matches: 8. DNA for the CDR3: TGTGCCAGCCCTGGGTCTAGCGGGGGGTCCGGGGAGCTGTTTTTT. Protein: CASPGSSGGSGELFF. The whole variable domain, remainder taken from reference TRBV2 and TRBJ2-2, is EPEVTQTPSHQVTQMGQEVILRCVPISNHLYFYWYRQILGQKVEFLVSFYNNEISEKSEIFDDQFSVERPDGSNFTLKIRSTKLEDSAMYFCASPGSSGGSGELFFGEGSRLTVL.

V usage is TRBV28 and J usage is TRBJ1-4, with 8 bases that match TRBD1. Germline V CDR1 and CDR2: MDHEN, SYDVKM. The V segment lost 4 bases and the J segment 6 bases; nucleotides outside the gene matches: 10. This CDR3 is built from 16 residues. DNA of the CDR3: TGTGCCAGCAGTTCCATACACAGGGGGGACTATGAAAAACTGTTTTTT. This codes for CASSSIHRGDYEKLFF.

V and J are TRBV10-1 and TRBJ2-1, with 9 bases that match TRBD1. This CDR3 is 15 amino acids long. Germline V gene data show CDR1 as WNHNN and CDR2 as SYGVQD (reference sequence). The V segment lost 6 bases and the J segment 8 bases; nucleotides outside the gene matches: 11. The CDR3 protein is CASSPGQGRLDEQFF. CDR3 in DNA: TGCGCCAGCAGCCCGGGACAGGGTCGGTTGGATGAGCAGTTCTTC.

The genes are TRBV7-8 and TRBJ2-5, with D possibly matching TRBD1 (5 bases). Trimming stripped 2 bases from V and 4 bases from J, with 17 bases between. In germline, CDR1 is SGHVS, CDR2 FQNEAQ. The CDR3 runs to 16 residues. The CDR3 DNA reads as TGTGCCAGCAGCTTATTCCCCCCGGGCCAGGGAGAGACCCAGTACTTC. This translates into CASSLFPPGQGETQYF.

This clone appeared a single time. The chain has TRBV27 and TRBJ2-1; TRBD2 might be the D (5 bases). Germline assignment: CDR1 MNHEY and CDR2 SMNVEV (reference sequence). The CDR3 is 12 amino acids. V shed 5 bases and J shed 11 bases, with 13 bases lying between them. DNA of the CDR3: TGTGCCAGCAGTGGGTCTCGGGGTCAGCAGTTCTTC. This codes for CASSGSRGQQFF.

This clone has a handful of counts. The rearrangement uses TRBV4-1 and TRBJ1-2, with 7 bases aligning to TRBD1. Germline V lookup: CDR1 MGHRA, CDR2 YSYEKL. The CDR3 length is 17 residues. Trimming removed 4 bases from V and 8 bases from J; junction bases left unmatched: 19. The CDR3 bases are TGCGCCAGCAGCCCATCAGGGGGGCAGGGAGGATCGCCAGGCTACACCTTC. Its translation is CASSPSGGQGGSPGYTF.

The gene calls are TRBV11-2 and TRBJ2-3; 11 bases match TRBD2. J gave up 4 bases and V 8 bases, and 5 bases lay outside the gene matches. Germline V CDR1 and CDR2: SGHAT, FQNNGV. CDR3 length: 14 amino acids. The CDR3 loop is CASELAGGSDTQYF. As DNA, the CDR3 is TGTGCCAGCGAGCTAGCGGGGGGATCAGATACGCAGTATTTT.

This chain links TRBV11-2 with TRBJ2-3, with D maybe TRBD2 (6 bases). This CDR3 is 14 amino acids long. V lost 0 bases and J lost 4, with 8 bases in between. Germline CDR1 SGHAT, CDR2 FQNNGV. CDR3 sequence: CASSLEAGPDTQYF. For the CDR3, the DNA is TGTGCCAGCAGCTTAGAGGCGGGGCCAGATACGCAGTATTTT.

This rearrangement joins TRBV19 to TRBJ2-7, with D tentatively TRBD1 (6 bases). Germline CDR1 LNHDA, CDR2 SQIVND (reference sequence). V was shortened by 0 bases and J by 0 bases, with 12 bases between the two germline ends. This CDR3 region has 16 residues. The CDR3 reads CASSIEQGTLSYEQYF. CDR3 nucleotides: TGTGCCAGTAGTATAGAGCAGGGGACCCTCTCCTACGAGCAGTACTTC.